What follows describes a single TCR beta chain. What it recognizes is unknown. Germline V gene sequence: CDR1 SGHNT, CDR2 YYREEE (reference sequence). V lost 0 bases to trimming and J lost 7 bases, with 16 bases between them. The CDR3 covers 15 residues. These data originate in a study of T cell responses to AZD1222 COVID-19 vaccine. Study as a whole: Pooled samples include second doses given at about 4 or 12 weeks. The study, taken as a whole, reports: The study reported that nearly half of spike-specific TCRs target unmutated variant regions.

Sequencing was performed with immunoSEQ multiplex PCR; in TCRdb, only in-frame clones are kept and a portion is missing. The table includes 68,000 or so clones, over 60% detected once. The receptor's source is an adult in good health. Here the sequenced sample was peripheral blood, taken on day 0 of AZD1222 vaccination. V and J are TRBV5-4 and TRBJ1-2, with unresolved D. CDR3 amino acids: CASSLAARATGGYTF. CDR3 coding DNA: TGTGCCAGCAGCTTGGCCGCTCGAGCAACGGGTGGCTACACCTTC.